This TCR beta chain emerged from a study of vaccination effects on CD4 cells after COVID-19. CD4+ T cells specific for antigen were expanded with viral peptide pools by the ViraFEST assay before sequencing. Subsequent to a culture period of less than twelve days, CD4+ T cells were isolated. The vaccine recipients had no prior SARS-CoV-2 infection, with negative nucleocapsid antibodies. A word on this clone: The antigen is undetermined.

The data were produced by immunoSEQ multiplex PCR, yet TCRdb's version contains in-frame clones alone and is incomplete. Of roughly 53,000 clones in the sample, approximately 75% were seen once. This TCR came from a human donor who received a COVID-19 vaccine. Specimen: CD4+ T cells from PBMCs cultured with HCoV-OC43 spike peptides, collected before COVID-19 vaccination. Subset meaning: HCoV-OC43 spike overlapping peptide pool stimulation.

The CDR3 DNA is TGTGCCAGCACCCTCAGGCGGGGATATGGCTACACCTTC. It specifies CASTLRRGYGYTF. The chain recombines TRBV12-3 or TRBV12-4 with TRBJ1-2, with D unclear. Trimming pared 7 bases from V and 5 bases from J, leaving 14 bases between. The CDR3 covers 13 residues.